The next 30 T cell receptor beta chains were all read from a single sample in a study (dated by TCRdb to the mid-2010s). Receptors were amplified or captured by 5' RACE. The sequencing machine was an Illumina MiSeq. TCRdb reprocessing: public reads trimmed at Q25 with fastp, clones called with MiXCR, in-frame beta chains kept. Under each unique CDR3 protein, matching rows form one entry showing the most common genes and DNA. The sample yields tens of thousands of distinct CDR3 sequences; about 20% were counted once. The ten largest clones take up over 3.5% of the sample. Cells that were CD4+CD25+CD127-/low were the ones isolated as Tregs. Sequencing was performed on Tregs sorted from blood. The receptors shown here come from a female donor with breast cancer.

The genes are TRBV5-6 and TRBJ2-3; D remains unclear. The CDR3 covers 15 residues. CDR1 and CDR2 from the germline V gene are SGHDT and YYEEEE. V gave up 1 base and J gave up 1 base, with 10 bases separating them. This CDR3 is CASSLSGAGTDTQYF. The CDR3 DNA sequence: TGTGCCAGCAGCTTGTCAGGAGCTGGCACAGATACGCAGTATTTT.

The chain couples TRBV4-2 to TRBJ2-3; 12 nucleotides line up with TRBD1. This CDR3 has 18 amino acids. The V and J ends lost 4 bases and 4 bases, in that order; junction bases with no gene match: 12. Germline assignment: CDR1 LGHNA and CDR2 YNFKEQ. This CDR3 is CASSPNPGTGGFADTQYF. DNA for the CDR3: TGTGCCAGCAGCCCCAATCCCGGGACAGGGGGCTTTGCAGATACGCAGTATTTT.

The chain carries TRBV27 and TRBJ2-7; TRBD2 matches 9 bases. The length of the CDR3 is 13 residues. With 5 bases clipped from V and 3 bases from J, the junction kept 2 bases outside the gene matches. Germline V lookup: CDR1 MNHEY, CDR2 SMNVEV (reference sequence). The DNA for the CDR3 is TGTGCCAGCAGTGGTAGCGGGAGCTACGAGCAGTACTTC. It translates to CASSGSGSYEQYF.

The sample holds many counts of this clonotype. The rearrangement uses TRBV6-5 and TRBJ1-1; no clear D. CDR3 length equals 12 residues. CDR1 MNHEY and CDR2 SVGAGI come from the germline V gene. Trimming left V 8 bases short and J 2 bases short, with 9 bases between. CDR3 bases: TGTGCCAGCGGTAAGGGTAACACTGAAGCTTTCTTT. Amino acid sequence: CASGKGNTEAFF.

This clonotype was found a few times. The rearrangement uses TRBV6-4 and TRBJ2-1; D is unresolved. The V end lost 0 bases, the J end lost 4 bases, and 7 bases lay between the germline ends. Germline V gene data show CDR1 as MRHNA and CDR2 as SNTAGT. There are 14 residues in the CDR3. CDR3 in DNA: TGTGCCAGCAGTGACTCTGGCGGTTACAATGAGCAGTTCTTC. Translated: CASSDSGGYNEQFF.

At least ten counts were recorded for this clonotype. The chain has TRBV20-1 and TRBJ2-1; D is possibly TRBD1 (5 bases). With 6 bases removed from V and 4 bases from J, the gap between germline ends came to 13 bases. The germline V gene has CDR1 DFQATT and CDR2 SNEGSKA (reference sequence). The CDR3 runs to 13 residues. The DNA for the CDR3 is TGCAGTGCCGAGACAGTGTCGTACAATGAGCAGTTCTTC. This codes for CSAETVSYNEQFF.

V usage is TRBV12-3 or TRBV12-4 and J usage is TRBJ1-2; the D is unclear. The CDR3 has 13 amino acids. The ends were cut back, 4 bases at V and 8 bases at J, with 14 bases in the middle. CDR3 residues: CASSSNLGSGYTF. The CDR3, as DNA: TGTGCCAGCAGTTCCAATTTGGGGAGCGGCTACACCTTC.

This clonotype was counted many times. This chain joins TRBV20-1 and TRBJ2-2, with 11 bases fitting TRBD2. The trim removed 0 bases at V and 5 bases at J, leaving 8 bases unmatched. The length of the CDR3 is 17 residues. Germline assignment: CDR1 DFQATT and CDR2 SNEGSKA (reference sequence). In DNA, the CDR3 is TGCAGTGCTAGAGATGTAACTAGCGGGGGTTCTACCGGGGAGCTGTTTTTT. It translates to CSARDVTSGGSTGELFF.

This clonotype was found many times. The J gene is TRBJ2-5, the V gene TRBV6-6, with a weak D call TRBD1 (6 bases). This CDR3 spans 12 amino acids. Trimming stripped 5 bases from V and 10 bases from J, with 14 bases between. Looked up from germline, CDR1 is MNHNY and CDR2 is SVGAGI (reference sequence). CDR3 nucleotides: TGTGCCAGCAGTACATCTGAGGGGGTCCAGTACTTC. Translated, it gives CASSTSEGVQYF.

As for this clonotype: A much larger clone lies a single base off, so this may be a read error. V gene TRBV12-3 or TRBV12-4 combines with J gene TRBJ2-3, with D unclear. The CDR3 has 14 amino acids. The CDR3 here is CTSRPTQYPDTQYF. The CDR3 DNA is TGTACCAGCAGGCCAACACAGTATCCAGATACGCAGTATTTT.

This clonotype was recorded a few times. This chain uses TRBV12-3 or TRBV12-4 with TRBJ1-2, with 8 bases that match TRBD1. The CDR3 has 13 residues. J gave up 6 bases and V 3 bases, and 3 bases lay outside the gene matches. The CDR3 region is CASSLAGGNGYTF. The CDR3 DNA is TGTGCCAGCAGTTTGGCAGGGGGCAATGGCTACACCTTC.

This clonotype has only a few counts. The chain recombines TRBV7-8 with TRBJ1-4, with a weak D call TRBD1 (5 bases). V lost 1 base and J 5 bases, leaving 11 bases between the germline ends. Germline V gene lookup returns CDR1 SGHVS and CDR2 FQNEAQ. The CDR3 runs 15 residues. The DNA of the CDR3 is TGTGCCAGCAGCTTAGAGGGGACTGGGAATGAAAAACTGTTTTTT. This gives the protein CASSLEGTGNEKLFF.

This clonotype came up a few times. V usage is TRBV10-3 and J usage is TRBJ2-7; no clear D gene. The CDR3 length is 11 residues. Trimming removed 4 bases from V and 0 bases from J, with 1 base in between. The germline V gene encodes CDR1 ENHRY and CDR2 SYGVKD. CDR3 residues: CAISGSYEQYF. CDR3 DNA sequence: TGTGCCATCAGTGGCTCCTACGAGCAGTACTTC.

As regards this clonotype: A much larger clonotype is one base distant, so this may be a read error. The chain has TRBV5-1 and TRBJ2-2, with 7 positions matching TRBD1. From germline, CDR1 is SGHRS and CDR2 YFSETQ. The CDR3 is 15 amino acids. CDR3 nucleotides: TGCGCCAGCAGGTCCGGGACAGAGGCCCCCGGGGAGCTGTCTTTT. Translating it yields CASRSGTEAPGELSF. Together with reference TRBV5-1 and TRBJ2-2, the CDR3 gives the full variable domain: KAGVTQTPRYLIKTRGQQVTLSCSPISGHRSVSWYQQTPGQGLQFLFEYFSETQRNKGNFPGRFSGRQFSNSRSEMNVSTLELGDSALYLCASRSGTEAPGELSFGEGSRLTVL.

This clonotype has a single count. This may stem from a read error, because a much larger clone lies one nucleotide away. This chain connects TRBV25-1 to TRBJ1-2, with D unresolved. This CDR3 region has 13 residues. Germline V gene lookup returns CDR1 MGHDK and CDR2 SYGVNS. The ends were cut back, 1 base at V and 9 bases at J, with 12 bases in the middle. The CDR3 DNA is TGTGCCAGCAGTGAATCCGGGTCGAATAGCTACACCTTC. Translated, it gives CASSESGSNSYTF.

About this clonotype: A much larger clone lies one base from this, so it may be a read error. This sequence joins TRBV5-1 and TRBJ2-5; either TRBD1 or TRBD2 may supply D (5 bases each). Germline V lookup: CDR1 SGHRS, CDR2 YFSETQ. This CDR3 is 14 amino acids long. The CDR3 sequence: CTSSEYQGVETQYF. The CDR3 DNA reads TGCACCAGCAGCGAGTATCAGGGAGTAGAGACCCAGTACTTC.

This clonotype was observed a few times. A much larger clone sits a single nucleotide away, making a read error possible. The chain couples TRBV5-1 to TRBJ1-5; unclear D gene. CDR3 size: 14 residues. Germline V gene data show CDR1 as SGHRS and CDR2 as YFSETQ. CDR3 sequence (DNA): TGCACCAGCAGCTTGGCCCTCGGGGAACAGCCCCAGCATTTT. Translation: CTSSLALGEQPQHF.

V and J are TRBV7-3 and TRBJ2-1, with TRBD2 matching over 13 bases. Germline lookup yields CDR1 SGHTA and CDR2 FQGTGA. This CDR3 contains 16 residues. V shed 2 bases, J shed 8 bases, and the junction held 6 bases outside the gene matches. The CDR3 protein is CASSLGTSGGAHEQFF. The CDR3 DNA reads as TGTGCCAGCAGCTTAGGCACTAGCGGGGGGGCTCATGAGCAGTTCTTC.

This clonotype occurred a few times. CDR3 amino acids: CASSLFSVYNEQFF. CDR3 DNA sequence: TGTGCCAGCAGCTTGTTTTCGGTATACAATGAGCAGTTCTTC. The rearrangement uses TRBV5-4 and TRBJ2-1; D remains unclear. In germline, CDR1 is SGHNT, CDR2 YYREEE (reference sequence). The length of the CDR3 is 14 residues. Trimming shortened V by 1 base and J by 4 bases, and 9 bases separated the two germline ends.

This clonotype was counted ten times or more. The rearrangement uses TRBV12-3 or TRBV12-4 and TRBJ2-2, with 8 bases aligning to TRBD2. After removal of 6 bases from V and 4 bases from J, the junction contained 7 bases not matched to a gene. CDR3 length: 15 amino acids. Written as DNA, the CDR3 is TGTGCCAGCAGCCCCGGGGCGGGGGGCACCGGGGAGCTGTTTTTT. It yields the protein CASSPGAGGTGELFF.

A few counts support this clonotype. The gene calls are TRBV6-5 and TRBJ1-1, with D unresolved. This CDR3 has 13 residues. Trimming stripped 4 bases from V and 7 bases from J, with 13 bases between. Germline V gives CDR1 MNHEY, CDR2 SVGAGI. The CDR3 protein is CASSSPTGVEAFF. For the CDR3, the DNA is TGTGCCAGCAGTTCCCCTACCGGTGTTGAAGCTTTCTTT.

In regard to this clonotype: The junction shows a germline mismatch at one end, possibly a read error. The gene calls are TRBV6-5 and TRBJ1-4; a weak D match, TRBD1 (5 bases). CDR1 and CDR2 from the germline V gene are MNHEY and SVGAGI. The CDR3 totals 15 residues. Here the CDR3 DNA reads TGTGTCAGCAGTTACTCAGGGCTCTCTGGTGAAAAACTGTTTTTT. Amino acid sequence: CVSSYSGLSGEKLFF.

This clonotype showed up many times. V and J are TRBV4-2 and TRBJ2-7; the D gene could be TRBD1 or TRBD2 (5 bases each). Germline CDR1 reads LGHNA; CDR2 reads YNFKEQ. The CDR3 extends over 13 amino acids. Trimming left V 4 bases short and J 5 bases short, with 12 bases between. The CDR3 DNA follows: TGTGCCAGCAGCCGAGGGACGGGGAACGAGCAGTACTTC. It translates to CASSRGTGNEQYF.

By share, this clonotype ranks as medium-sized. The gene calls are TRBV7-3 and TRBJ2-3, with D perhaps assigned TRBD1 or TRBD2 (5 bases each). Trimming left V 3 bases short and J 5 bases short, with 9 bases between. The CDR3 sequence is 13 residues long. Germline assignment: CDR1 SGHTA and CDR2 FQGTGA. CDR3 nucleotides: TGTGCCAGCAGCTTGGGGACCGGAGATACGCAGTATTTT. This encodes CASSLGTGDTQYF.

In this sample, this clonotype turned up many times. The V call is TRBV5-6, the J call TRBJ2-1; 8 bases are shared with TRBD2. The CDR3 runs to 15 residues. V shed 4 bases and J 4 bases; nucleotides not matched to a gene: 7. Germline loops: CDR1 SGHDT, CDR2 YYEEEE. Here the CDR3 DNA reads TGTGCCAGCAGCGGCACTAGCGGCCCTTACAATGAGCAGTTCTTC. It translates to CASSGTSGPYNEQFF.

The sample holds many counts of this clonotype. The chain employs TRBV27 and TRBJ1-2; possible D gene TRBD1, 5 bases. The V gene's germline CDR1 is MNHEY and CDR2 SMNVEV (reference sequence). With 6 bases removed from V and 1 base from J, the gap between germline ends came to 15 bases. The CDR3 is 15 residues long. The DNA of the CDR3 is TGTGCCAGCAGCCGAGCCGACAGTTATAACTATGGCTACACCTTC. Translating gives CASSRADSYNYGYTF.

This clonotype was counted only a few times. A read error is likely, as this CDR3 ends without the conserved phenylalanine or tryptophan. V gene TRBV12-3 or TRBV12-4 combines with J gene TRBJ2-3; no definite D call. There are 17 residues in the CDR3. V lost 6 bases, J lost 0 bases, and 19 bases lay in between. The CDR3 DNA reads TGTGCCAGCAGCCTACGTGGCAGGACCGTTAGCACAGATACGCAGTATCTT. Translating it yields CASSLRGRTVSTDTQYL.

The chain uses TRBV24-1 and TRBJ2-1, with 9 bases identical to TRBD1. The J segment lost 6 bases and the V segment lost 2 bases, leaving 4 bases of the junction unmatched. The V gene's germline CDR1 is KGHDR and CDR2 SFDVKD. There are 15 residues in the CDR3. CDR3 coding DNA: TGTGCCACCAGTGATTACAGGGGGCAACTCAATGAGCAGTTCTTC. Protein product: CATSDYRGQLNEQFF.

In this sample, this clonotype turned up a few times. This chain uses TRBV7-9 with TRBJ2-7; D gene ambiguous. Per germline, CDR1 SEHNR and CDR2 FQNEAQ (reference sequence). The CDR3 is made up of 11 amino acids. V was trimmed by 3 bases and J by 6 bases, leaving 6 bases between them. In DNA, the CDR3 is TGTGCCAGCAGCTTTCGAGGCGAGCAGTACTTC. Protein: CASSFRGEQYF.

V usage is TRBV10-3 and J usage is TRBJ2-4, with unresolved D. This CDR3 region has 14 residues. In germline, CDR1 is ENHRY, CDR2 SYGVKD. The germline V and J ends were trimmed by 3 bases and 0 bases, with 6 bases remaining between them. Written as DNA, the CDR3 is TGTGCCATCAGTGATGAACTAGCCAAAAACATTCAGTACTTC. Amino acids: CAISDELAKNIQYF.